This TCR beta chain was retrieved from a study of T cells in localized non-small cell lung cancer. Method: immunoSEQ multiplex PCR; TCRdb's copy keeps in-frame clones and lacks some. Of approximately 35,000 clones listed, about 90% were seen once; the top ten hold less than 6%. Study observations and caveats: The tumor had only one region sequenced, so heterogeneity remains possible.

Germline V gene lookup returns CDR1 LNHDA and CDR2 SQIVND (reference sequence). The CDR3 loop spans 16 amino acids. J was trimmed by 0 bases and V by 1 base; bases with no gene match: 2. Note on this clone: What it binds is unknown.

V is TRBV19 and J is TRBJ2-7; 11 bases agree with TRBD1. This receptor was obtained from a man between 40 and 69 years old with stage II lung adenocarcinoma. The sequenced sample was PBMCs, obtained before any cancer treatment. CDR3 sequence reads: CASSIAGQGVSYEQYF. DNA for the CDR3: TGTGCCAGTAGTATAGCGGGACAGGGGGTCTCCTACGAGCAGTACTTC.